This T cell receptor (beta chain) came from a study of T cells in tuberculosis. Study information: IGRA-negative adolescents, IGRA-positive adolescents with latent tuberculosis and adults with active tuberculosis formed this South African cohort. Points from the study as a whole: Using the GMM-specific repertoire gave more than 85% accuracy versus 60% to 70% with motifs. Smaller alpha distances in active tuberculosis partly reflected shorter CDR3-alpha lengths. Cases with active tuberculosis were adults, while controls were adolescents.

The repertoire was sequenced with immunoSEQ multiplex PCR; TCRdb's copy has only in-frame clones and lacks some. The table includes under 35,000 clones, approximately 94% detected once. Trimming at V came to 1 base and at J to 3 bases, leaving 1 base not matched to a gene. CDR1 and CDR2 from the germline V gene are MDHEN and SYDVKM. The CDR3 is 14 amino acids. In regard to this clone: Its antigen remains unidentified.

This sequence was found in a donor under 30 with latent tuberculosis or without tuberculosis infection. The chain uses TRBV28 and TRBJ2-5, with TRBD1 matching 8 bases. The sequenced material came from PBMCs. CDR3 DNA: TGTGCCAGCAGTTTATCGACAGGGGAAGAGACCCAGTACTTC. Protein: CASSLSTGEETQYF.